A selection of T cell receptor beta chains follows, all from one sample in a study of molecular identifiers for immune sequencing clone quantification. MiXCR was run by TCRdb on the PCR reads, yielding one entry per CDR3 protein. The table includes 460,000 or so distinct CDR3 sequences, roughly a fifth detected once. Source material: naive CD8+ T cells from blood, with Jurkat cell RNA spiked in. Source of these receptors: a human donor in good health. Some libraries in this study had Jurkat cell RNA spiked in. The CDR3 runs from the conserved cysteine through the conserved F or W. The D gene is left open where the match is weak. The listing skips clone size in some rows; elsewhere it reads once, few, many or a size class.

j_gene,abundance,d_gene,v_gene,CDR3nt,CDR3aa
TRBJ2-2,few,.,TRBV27,TGTGCCAGCAGTTTATTGCGGACACAGAACACCGGGGAGCTGTTTTTT,CASSLLRTQNTGELFF
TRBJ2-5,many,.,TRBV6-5,TGTGCCAGCAGTTACTCGATAGGTCCCTCCCAAGAGACCCAGTACTTC,CASSYSIGPSQETQYF
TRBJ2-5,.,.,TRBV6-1,TGTGCCAGCAGCCCAGAGGACCAAGAGACCCAGTACTTC,CASSPEDQETQYF
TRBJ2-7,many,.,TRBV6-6,TGTGCCAGCCTCGGCTCCTACGAGCAGTACTTC,CASLGSYEQYF
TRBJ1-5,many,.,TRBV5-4,TGTGCCAGCAGCTCGGGGCCGGGCAATCAGCCCCAGCATTTT,CASSSGPGNQPQHF
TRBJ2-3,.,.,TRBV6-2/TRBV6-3,TGTGCCAGCAGTTCACCTTGGACCACCACAGATACGCAGTATTTT,CASSSPWTTTDTQYF
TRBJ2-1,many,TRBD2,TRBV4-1,TGCGCCAGCAGCCAGGTTAGCGGGAGTGCATGGAATGAGCAGTTCTTC,CASSQVSGSAWNEQFF
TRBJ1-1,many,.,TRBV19,TGTGCCAGTAGTATTCGGACAAAAGCTTTCTTT,CASSIRTKAFF
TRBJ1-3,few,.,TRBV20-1,TGCAGTGCTAGAAGGCTCGGGACCAGCTCTGGAAACACCATATATTTT,CSARRLGTSSGNTIYF
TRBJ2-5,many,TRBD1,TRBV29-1,TGCAGCGTGGAACATCCCAGGACAGGTTTTTATCACTTC,CSVEHPRTGFYHF
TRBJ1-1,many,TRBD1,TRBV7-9,TGTGCCAGCAGCCCCATCGGGACAGGGGGAATTTACACTGAAGCTTTCTTT,CASSPIGTGGIYTEAFF
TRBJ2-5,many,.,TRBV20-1,TGCAGTGCTAGAGAGTACCGCGGGTACCAAGAGACCCAGTACTTC,CSAREYRGYQETQYF
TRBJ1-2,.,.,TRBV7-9,TGTGCCAGCAGCCCCTATTATGTTGACTACACCTTC,CASSPYYVDYTF
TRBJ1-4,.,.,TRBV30,TGTGCCTCCTGGGATTTTAAAGGAAAACTGTTTTTT,CASWDFKGKLFF
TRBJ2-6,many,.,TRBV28,TGTGCCAGCAGCCCTAGACAGGCTTCTGGGGCCAACGTCCTGACTTTC,CASSPRQASGANVLTF
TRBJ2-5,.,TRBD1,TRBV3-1,TGTGCCAGCAGCCCAAAAACAAATAACAGGGGTCGAGAGACCCAGTACTTC,CASSPKTNNRGRETQYF
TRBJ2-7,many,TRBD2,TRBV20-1,TGCAGTGCTAGATTGGGACTAGCGGGACCTGGGGTGGAGTACTTC,CSARLGLAGPGVEYF
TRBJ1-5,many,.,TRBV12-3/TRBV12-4,TGTGCCAGCAACAGAGCGGGAGGCCATCAGCCCCAGCATTTT,CASNRAGGHQPQHF
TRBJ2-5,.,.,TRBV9,TGTGCCAGCAGCGCCTTGCGGGGCGGGGAGACCCAGTACTTC,CASSALRGGETQYF
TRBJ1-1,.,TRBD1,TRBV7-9,TGTGCCAGCAGCTTAACAGGGGGCGAGAATGAAGCTTCCTTT,CASSLTGGENEASF
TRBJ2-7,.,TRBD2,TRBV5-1,TGCGCCAGCAGCTGGACTAGCGGGAGGGGGTACGACGAGCAGTACTTC,CASSWTSGRGYDEQYF
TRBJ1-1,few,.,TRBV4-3,TGCGCCAGCAGCGTCGAGGAGGGGAACACTGAAGCTTTCTTT,CASSVEEGNTEAFF
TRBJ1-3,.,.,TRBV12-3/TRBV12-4,TGTGCCAGCAGCCTTAACGACCTTGGAAACACCATATATTTT,CASSLNDLGNTIYF
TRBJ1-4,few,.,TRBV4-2,TGTGCCAGCAGCCAAGATTGGGGGTTGGCGCAAAAACTGTTTTTT,CASSQDWGLAQKLFF
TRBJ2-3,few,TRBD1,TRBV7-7,TGTGCTAGCAGCCCCATGACCGGGACAGGGGGCACAGATACGCAGTATTTT,CASSPMTGTGGTDTQYF
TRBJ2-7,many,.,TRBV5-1,TGCGCCAGCAGCCCGGTCTCAGATTACTACGAGCAGTACTTC,CASSPVSDYYEQYF
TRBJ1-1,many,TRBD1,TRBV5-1,TGCGCCAGCAGCGAGGACAGGGGGCCCTTCGTGGCTTTCTTT,CASSEDRGPFVAFF
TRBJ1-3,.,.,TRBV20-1,TGCAGTGCTAGAGATATAAGGGGCACTGGAAACACCATATATTTT,CSARDIRGTGNTIYF
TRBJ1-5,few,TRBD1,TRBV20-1,TGCAGTGCTAGAGATTTTCTTCGGGACAGGGGTGGCTCGCATCCAGATACGCAGCATTTT,CSARDFLRDRGGSHPDTQHF
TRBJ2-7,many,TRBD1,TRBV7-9,TGTGCCAGCAGCGGGGGGACAGGGAGCTCCTACGAGCAGTACTTC,CASSGGTGSSYEQYF
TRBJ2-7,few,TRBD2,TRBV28,TGTGCCAGCAGTTTTTTAGCGGGCAGAAACTACGAGCAGTACTTC,CASSFLAGRNYEQYF
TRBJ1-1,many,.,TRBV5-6,TGTGCCAGCAGCTACCCGACGCCAAACACTGAAGCTTTCTTT,CASSYPTPNTEAFF
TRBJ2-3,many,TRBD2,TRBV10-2,TGCGCCAGCAGCGGGGACTATTACACAGATACGCAGTATTTT,CASSGDYYTDTQYF
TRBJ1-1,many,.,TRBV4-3,TGCGCCAGCAGCCAAGAGAGTTGGGCGACTGCGAACACTGAAGCTTTCTTT,CASSQESWATANTEAFF
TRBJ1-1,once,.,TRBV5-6,TGTGCCAGCAGCTTCGGTATTATGAACACTGAAGCTTTCTTT,CASSFGIMNTEAFF
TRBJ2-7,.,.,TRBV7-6,TGTGCCAGCAGCCTCCGGACGGCCCCCTACGAGCAGTACTTC,CASSLRTAPYEQYF
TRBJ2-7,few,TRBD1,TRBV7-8,TGTGCCAGCAGCTTAGTTCGGGACAGCTACACCTACGAGCAGTACTTC,CASSLVRDSYTYEQYF
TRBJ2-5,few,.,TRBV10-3,TGTGCCATCAGTGAAATGGGGGAGACCCAGTACTTC,CAISEMGETQYF
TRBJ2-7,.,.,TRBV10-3,TGTGCCATCAGTGAGAACTCGAACGAGCAGTACTTC,CAISENSNEQYF
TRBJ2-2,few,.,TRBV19,TGTGCCAGTATGGGGAACACCGGGGAGCTGTTTTTT,CASMGNTGELFF
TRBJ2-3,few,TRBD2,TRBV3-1,TGTGCCAGCAGCCAAGCGGGGGGACCGCCAGATACGCAGTATTTT,CASSQAGGPPDTQYF
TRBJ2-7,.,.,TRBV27,TGTGCCAGCAGCTATAGGGGGGGGTTCGAGCAGTACTTC,CASSYRGGFEQYF
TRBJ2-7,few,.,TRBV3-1,TGTGCCAGCAGCTCGTCTACAGGGCCGGCCTACGAGCAGTACTTC,CASSSSTGPAYEQYF
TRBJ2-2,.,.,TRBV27,TGTGCCAGCATGTATCTCCGTGCCGGGGAGCTGTTTTTT,CASMYLRAGELFF
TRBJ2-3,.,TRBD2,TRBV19,TGTGCCAGTAGTTGGGGAGGGAGCACAGATGCGCAGTATTTT,CASSWGGSTDAQYF
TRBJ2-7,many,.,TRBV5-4,TGTGCCAGCAGCCCCCCGATGAACTACGAGCAGTACTTC,CASSPPMNYEQYF
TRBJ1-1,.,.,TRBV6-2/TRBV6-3,TGTGCCAGCAGTTACTCGATTACCGGGGGCACTGAAGCTTTCTTT,CASSYSITGGTEAFF
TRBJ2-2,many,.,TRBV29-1,TGCAGCGTTAACAGGGCGAACACCGGGGAGCTGTTTTTT,CSVNRANTGELFF
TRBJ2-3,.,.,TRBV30,TGTGCCTGGAGTGTAGGGCTACCCGCGGGAGATACGCAGTATTTT,CAWSVGLPAGDTQYF
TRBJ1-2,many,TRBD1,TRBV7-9,TGTGCCAGCTCCCTTTGGGACAGGACTTATGGCTACACCTTC,CASSLWDRTYGYTF
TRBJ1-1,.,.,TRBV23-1,TGCGCCAGCAGTCAACCCCCCAGAGGATTGAACACTGAAGCTTTCTTT,CASSQPPRGLNTEAFF
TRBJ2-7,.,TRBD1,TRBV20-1,TGCAGTGCTAGAGGACCGGGACAGAACTACGAGCAGTACTTC,CSARGPGQNYEQYF
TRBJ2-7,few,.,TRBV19,TGTGCCAGTAGGTCGGAAGGTTACGAGCAGTACTTC,CASRSEGYEQYF
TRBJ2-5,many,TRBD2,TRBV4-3,TGCGCCAGCAGCCAAGATAACGGAGTAGCGGGAGTTCAAGAGACCCAGTACTTC,CASSQDNGVAGVQETQYF
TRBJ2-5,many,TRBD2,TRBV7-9,TGTGCCAGCAGCTTGACACGCGGGAGTCAAGAGACCCAGTACTTC,CASSLTRGSQETQYF
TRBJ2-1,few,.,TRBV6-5,TGTGCCAGCAGTTACTCGTCTAGCGCCTACAATGAGCAGTTCTTC,CASSYSSSAYNEQFF
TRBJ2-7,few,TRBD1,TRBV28,TGTGCCAGCAGTTCCTGGGAGTCTGGGGACAGGTCCTTTCGAATGGACTACGAGCAGTACTTC,CASSSWESGDRSFRMDYEQYF
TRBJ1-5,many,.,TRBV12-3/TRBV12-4,TGTGCCAGCAGCCGGGACAGCAATCAGCCCCAGCATTTT,CASSRDSNQPQHF
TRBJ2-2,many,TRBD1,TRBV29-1,TGCAGCGTTGAAGGAGGGACAGGGAAAGGGGAGCTGTTTTTT,CSVEGGTGKGELFF